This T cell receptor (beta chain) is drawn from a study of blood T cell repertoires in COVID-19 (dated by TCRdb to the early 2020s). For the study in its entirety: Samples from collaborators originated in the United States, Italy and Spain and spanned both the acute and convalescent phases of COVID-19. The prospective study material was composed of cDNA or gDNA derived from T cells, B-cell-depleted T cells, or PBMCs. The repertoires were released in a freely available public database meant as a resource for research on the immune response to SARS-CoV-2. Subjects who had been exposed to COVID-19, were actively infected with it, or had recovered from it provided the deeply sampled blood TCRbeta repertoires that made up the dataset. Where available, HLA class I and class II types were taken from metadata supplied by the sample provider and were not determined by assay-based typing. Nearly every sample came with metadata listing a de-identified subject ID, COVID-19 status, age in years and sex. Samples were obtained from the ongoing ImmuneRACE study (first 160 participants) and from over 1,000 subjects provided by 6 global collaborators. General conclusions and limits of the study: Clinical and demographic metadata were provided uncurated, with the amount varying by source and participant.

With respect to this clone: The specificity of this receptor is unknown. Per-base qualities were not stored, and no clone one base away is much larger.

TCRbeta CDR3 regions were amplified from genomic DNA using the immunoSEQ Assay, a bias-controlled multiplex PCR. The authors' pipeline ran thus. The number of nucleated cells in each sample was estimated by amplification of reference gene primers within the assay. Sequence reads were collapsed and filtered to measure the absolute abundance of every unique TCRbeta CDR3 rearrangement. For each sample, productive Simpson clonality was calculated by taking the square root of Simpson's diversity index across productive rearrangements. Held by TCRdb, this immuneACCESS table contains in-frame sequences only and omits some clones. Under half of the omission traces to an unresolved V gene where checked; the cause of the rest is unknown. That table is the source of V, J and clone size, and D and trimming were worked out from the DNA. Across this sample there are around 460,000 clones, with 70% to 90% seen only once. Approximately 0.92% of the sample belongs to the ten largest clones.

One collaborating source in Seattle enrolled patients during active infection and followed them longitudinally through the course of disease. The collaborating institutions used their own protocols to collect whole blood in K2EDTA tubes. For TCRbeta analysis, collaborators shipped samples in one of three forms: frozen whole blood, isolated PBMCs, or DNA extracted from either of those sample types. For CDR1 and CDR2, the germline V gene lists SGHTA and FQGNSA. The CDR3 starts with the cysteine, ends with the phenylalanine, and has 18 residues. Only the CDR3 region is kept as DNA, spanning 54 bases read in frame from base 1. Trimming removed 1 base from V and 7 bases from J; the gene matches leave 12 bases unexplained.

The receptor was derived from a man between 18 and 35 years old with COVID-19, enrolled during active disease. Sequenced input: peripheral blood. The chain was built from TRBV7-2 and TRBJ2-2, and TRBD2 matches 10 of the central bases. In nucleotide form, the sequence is TGTGCCAGCAGCTTAGTATCCCTAGCGGGGGTTCAGGGCGGGGAGCTGTTTTTT. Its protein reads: CASSLVSLAGVQGGELFF. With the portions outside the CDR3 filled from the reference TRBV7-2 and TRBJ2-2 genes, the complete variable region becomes GAGVSQSPSNKVTEKGKDVELRCDPISGHTALYWYRQSLGQGLEFLIYFQGNSAPDKSGLPSDRFSAERTGGSVSTLTIQRTQQEDSAVYLCASSLVSLAGVQGGELFFGEGSRLTVL.